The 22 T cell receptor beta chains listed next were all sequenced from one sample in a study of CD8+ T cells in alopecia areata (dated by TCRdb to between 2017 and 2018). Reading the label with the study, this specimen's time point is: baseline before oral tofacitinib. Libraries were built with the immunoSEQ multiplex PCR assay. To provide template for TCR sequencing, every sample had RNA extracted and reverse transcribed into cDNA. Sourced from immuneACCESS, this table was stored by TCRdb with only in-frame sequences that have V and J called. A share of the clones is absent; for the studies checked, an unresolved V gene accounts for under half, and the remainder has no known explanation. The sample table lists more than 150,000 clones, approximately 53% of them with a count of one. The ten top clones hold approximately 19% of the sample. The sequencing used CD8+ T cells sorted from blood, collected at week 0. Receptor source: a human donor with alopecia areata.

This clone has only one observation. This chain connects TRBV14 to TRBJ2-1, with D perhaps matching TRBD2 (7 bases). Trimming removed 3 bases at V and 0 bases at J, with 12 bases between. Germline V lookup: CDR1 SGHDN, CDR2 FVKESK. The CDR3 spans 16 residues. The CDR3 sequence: CASSQLGGPSYNEQFF. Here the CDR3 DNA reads TGTGCCAGCAGCCAGCTCGGGGGGCCCTCCTACAATGAGCAGTTCTTC.

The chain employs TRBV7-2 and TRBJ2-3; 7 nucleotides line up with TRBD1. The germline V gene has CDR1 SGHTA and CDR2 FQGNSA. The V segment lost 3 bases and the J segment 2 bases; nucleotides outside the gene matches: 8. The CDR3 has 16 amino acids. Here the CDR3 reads CASSFPQTGNTDTQYF. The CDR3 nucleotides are TGTGCCAGCAGCTTTCCGCAGACAGGGAACACAGATACGCAGTATTTT. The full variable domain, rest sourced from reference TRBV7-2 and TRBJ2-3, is GAGVSQSPSNKVTEKGKDVELRCDPISGHTALYWYRQSLGQGLEFLIYFQGNSAPDKSGLPSDRFSAERTGGSVSTLTIQRTQQEDSAVYLCASSFPQTGNTDTQYFGPGTRLTVL.

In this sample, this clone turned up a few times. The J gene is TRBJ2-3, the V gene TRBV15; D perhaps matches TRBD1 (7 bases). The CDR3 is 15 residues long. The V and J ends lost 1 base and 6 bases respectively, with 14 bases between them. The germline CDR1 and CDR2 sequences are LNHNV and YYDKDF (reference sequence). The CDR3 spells CATSRAETGRDTQYF. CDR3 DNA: TGTGCCACCAGCAGAGCGGAGACAGGGAGGGATACGCAGTATTTT.

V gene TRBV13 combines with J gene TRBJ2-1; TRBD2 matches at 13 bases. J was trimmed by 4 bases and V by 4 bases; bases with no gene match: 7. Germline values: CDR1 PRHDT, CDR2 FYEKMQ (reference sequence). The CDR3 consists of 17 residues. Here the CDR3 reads CASSSTSGGAEYNEQFF. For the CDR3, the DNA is TGTGCCAGCAGCTCCACTAGCGGGGGGGCCGAATACAATGAGCAGTTCTTC.

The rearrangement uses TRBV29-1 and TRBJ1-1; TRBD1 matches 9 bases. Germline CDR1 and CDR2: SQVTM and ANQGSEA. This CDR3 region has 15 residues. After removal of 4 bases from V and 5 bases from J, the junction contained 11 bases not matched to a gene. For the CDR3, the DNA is TGCAGCGTTGCAAACAGGGGGCGCCGATGGACTGAAGCTTTCTTT. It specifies CSVANRGRRWTEAFF.

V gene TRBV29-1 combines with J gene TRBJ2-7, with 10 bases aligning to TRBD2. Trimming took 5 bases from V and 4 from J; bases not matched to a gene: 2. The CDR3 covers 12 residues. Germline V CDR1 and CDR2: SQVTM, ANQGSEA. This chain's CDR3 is CSVLAGEYEQYF. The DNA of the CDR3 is TGCAGCGTTCTAGCGGGGGAGTACGAGCAGTACTTC.

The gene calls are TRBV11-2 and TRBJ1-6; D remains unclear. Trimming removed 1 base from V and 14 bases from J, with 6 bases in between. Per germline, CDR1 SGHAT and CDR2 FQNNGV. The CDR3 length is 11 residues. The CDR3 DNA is TGTGCCAGCAGCTTAGGCCTTACCCTCCACTTT. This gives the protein CASSLGLTLHF.

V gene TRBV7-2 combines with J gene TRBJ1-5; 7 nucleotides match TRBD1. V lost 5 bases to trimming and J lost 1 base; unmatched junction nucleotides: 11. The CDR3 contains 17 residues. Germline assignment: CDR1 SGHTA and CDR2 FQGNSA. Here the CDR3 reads CASSAYRGDRSNQPQHF. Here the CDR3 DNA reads TGTGCCAGCAGCGCATACCGGGGGGACAGAAGCAATCAGCCCCAGCATTTT.

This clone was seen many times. The CDR3 region is CAWSVDEETDTQYF. The CDR3 nucleotides read TGTGCCTGGAGTGTTGATGAGGAGACAGATACGCAGTATTTT. The rearrangement joins TRBV30 to TRBJ2-3, with D unclear. The germline V and J ends were trimmed by 0 bases and 3 bases, with 10 bases remaining between them. CDR3 size: 14 residues. Germline CDR1 and CDR2: GTSNPN and SVGIG (reference sequence).

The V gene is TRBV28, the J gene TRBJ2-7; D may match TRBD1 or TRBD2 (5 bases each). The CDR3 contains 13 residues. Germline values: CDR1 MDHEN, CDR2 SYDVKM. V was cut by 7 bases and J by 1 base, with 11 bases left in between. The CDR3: CASNPGASYEQYF. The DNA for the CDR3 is TGTGCCAGCAATCCCGGGGCTTCCTACGAGCAGTACTTC.

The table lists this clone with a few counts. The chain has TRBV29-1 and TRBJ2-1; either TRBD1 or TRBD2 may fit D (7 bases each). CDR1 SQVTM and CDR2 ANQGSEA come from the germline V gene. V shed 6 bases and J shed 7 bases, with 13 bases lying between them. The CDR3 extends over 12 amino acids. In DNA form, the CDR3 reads TGCAGCGTAGCAGGGGGAGGGAATGAGCAGTTCTTC. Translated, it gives CSVAGGGNEQFF.

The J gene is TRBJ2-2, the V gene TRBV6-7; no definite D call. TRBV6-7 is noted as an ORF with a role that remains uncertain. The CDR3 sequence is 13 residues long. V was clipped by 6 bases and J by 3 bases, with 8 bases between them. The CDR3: CASRVPDTGELFF. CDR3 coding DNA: TGTGCCAGCAGAGTTCCAGACACCGGGGAGCTGTTTTTT.

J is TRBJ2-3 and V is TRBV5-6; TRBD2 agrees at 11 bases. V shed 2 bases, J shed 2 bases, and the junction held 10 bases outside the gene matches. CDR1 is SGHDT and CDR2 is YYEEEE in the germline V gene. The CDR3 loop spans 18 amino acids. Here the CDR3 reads CASSFSPLAGGNTDTQYF. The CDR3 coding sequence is TGTGCCAGCAGCTTCTCACCGCTAGCGGGGGGAAACACAGATACGCAGTATTTT.

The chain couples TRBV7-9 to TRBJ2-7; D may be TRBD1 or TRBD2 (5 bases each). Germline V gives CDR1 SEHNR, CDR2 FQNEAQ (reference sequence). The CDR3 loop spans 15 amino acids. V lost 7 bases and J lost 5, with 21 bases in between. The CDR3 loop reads CASTTPTTQGHEQYF. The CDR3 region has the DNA TGTGCCAGCACCACCCCAACAACCCAGGGACACGAGCAGTACTTC.

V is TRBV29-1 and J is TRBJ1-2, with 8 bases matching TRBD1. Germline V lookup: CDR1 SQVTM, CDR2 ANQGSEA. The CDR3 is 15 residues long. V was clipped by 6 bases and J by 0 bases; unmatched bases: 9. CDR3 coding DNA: TGCAGCGTCAACCCGGGACAGGAGACTAACTATGGCTACACCTTC. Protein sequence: CSVNPGQETNYGYTF.

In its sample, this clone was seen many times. The CDR3, as DNA: TGTGCCACCAGCAGCGAATTGGACTACGAGCAGTACTTC. It encodes CATSSELDYEQYF. The chain has TRBV15 and TRBJ2-7; D gene unclear. This CDR3 is 13 amino acids long. V was cut by 3 bases and J by 3 bases, with 9 bases left in between. The germline gives CDR1 LNHNV, CDR2 YYDKDF (reference sequence).

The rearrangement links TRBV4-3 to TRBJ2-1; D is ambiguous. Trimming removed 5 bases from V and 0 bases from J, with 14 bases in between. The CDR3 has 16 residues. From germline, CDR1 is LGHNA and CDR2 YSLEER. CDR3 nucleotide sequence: TGCGCCAGCAGCTTATACAGCCGTAGCTCCTACAATGAGCAGTTCTTC. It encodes CASSLYSRSSYNEQFF.

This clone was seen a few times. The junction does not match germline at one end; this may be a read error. The CDR3 DNA is TGTGCCAGCAGCATAGATAACTTC. This translates into CASSIDNF. This sequence joins TRBV7-9 and TRBJ2-5; no definite D call. This CDR3 region has 8 residues. From germline, CDR1 is SEHNR and CDR2 FQNEAQ (reference sequence). Full variable domain (rest looked up from reference TRBV7-9 and TRBJ2-5): DTGVSQNPRHKITKRGQNVTFRCDPISEHNRLYWYRQTLGQGPEFLTYFQNEAQLEKSRLLSDRFSAERPKGSFSTLEIQRTEQGDSAMYLCASSIDNFGPGTRLLVL.

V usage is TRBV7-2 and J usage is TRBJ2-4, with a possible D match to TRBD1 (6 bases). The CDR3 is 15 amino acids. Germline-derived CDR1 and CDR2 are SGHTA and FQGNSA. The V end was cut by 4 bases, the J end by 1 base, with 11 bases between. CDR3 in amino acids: CASSSSDRAKNIQYF. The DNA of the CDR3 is TGTGCCAGCAGCTCCTCTGACAGGGCCAAAAACATTCAGTACTTC.

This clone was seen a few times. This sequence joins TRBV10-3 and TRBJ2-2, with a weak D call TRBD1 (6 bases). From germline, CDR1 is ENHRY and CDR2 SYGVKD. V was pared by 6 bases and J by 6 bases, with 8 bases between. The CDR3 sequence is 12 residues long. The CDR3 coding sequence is TGTGCCATCAGGGACAGCGCCGGGGAGCTGTTTTTT. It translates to CAIRDSAGELFF.

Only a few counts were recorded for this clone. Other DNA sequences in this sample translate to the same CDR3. DNA of the CDR3: TGCAGCGTTGAAGGGGGGGTATACAATGAGCAGTTCTTC. Translated: CSVEGGVYNEQFF. The chain couples TRBV29-1 to TRBJ2-1; D is possibly TRBD2 (6 bases). Germline CDR1 is SQVTM and CDR2 is ANQGSEA. V was cut by 1 base and J by 4 bases, with 8 bases left in between. The CDR3 consists of 13 residues.

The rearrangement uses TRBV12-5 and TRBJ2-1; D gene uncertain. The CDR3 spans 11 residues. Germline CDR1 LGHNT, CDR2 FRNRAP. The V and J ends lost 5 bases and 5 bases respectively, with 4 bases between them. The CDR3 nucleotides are TGTGCTAGTGGTGCAAACAATGAGCAGTTCTTC. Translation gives CASGANNEQFF.